This T cell receptor beta chain was sequenced for a study of T cells in Graves' hyperthyroidism and ophthalmopathy. The overall study: Any treatment followed the collection of peripheral blood at initial diagnosis. General study findings and limits: The majority of expanded thyroid clonotypes above 0.001 also appeared in blood. The model anticipated ophthalmopathy a median around six months pre-onset.

Exclusion followed for patients with uncontrolled infection, other autoimmune disease, pregnancy or lactation. In its sample, this clonotype was seen many times. Its antigen is undetermined. With 0 bases clipped from V and 0 bases from J, the junction kept 3 bases outside the gene matches. The V gene's germline CDR1 is MNHEY and CDR2 SVGEGT. This CDR3 has 16 amino acids. The CDR3 regions of TCR beta were amplified from RNA transcripts. The HTBI set primed first-round TCR CDR3 RT-PCR. MiXCR, applied by TCRdb to the multiplex PCR reads, yields one record per CDR3 protein. The sample has some 560,000 distinct CDR3 sequences, approximately 14% seen once; the top ten hold under 7.5%.

The TCR was taken from a woman aged 25-40 years with Graves' hyperthyroidism. The source material was blood. The genes are TRBV6-2 or TRBV6-3 and TRBJ2-7; 9 bases agree with TRBD1. Here the CDR3 reads CASSYSRDRVSYEQYF. CDR3 DNA: TGTGCCAGCAGTTACTCGAGGGACAGGGTCTCCTACGAGCAGTACTTC.